The T cell receptor (beta chain) under discussion was sequenced for a study of cytomegalovirus exposure and HLA in healthy donors. The study's findings and limits: The classifier was said to identify cytomegalovirus status with high specificity and sensitivity.

This clone showed up just a few times. The antigen remains undetermined. The germline V gene has CDR1 SGDLS and CDR2 YYNGEE. This CDR3 is 15 amino acids long. V lost 0 bases, J lost 7 bases, and 11 bases lay in between. Sequenced by immunoSEQ multiplex PCR; TCRdb stores in-frame clones only, minus some. This sample has approximately 180,000 clones, with around nine tenths found just once. The gene calls are TRBV9 and TRBJ1-6; D is perhaps TRBD1 (6 bases). The sequenced sample was PBMCs. The receptor comes from a man between 18 and 35 years old in good health and CMV-seropositive. CDR3 amino acids: CASSVDEGGNSPLHF. The CDR3, as DNA: TGTGCCAGCAGCGTAGACGAAGGGGGAAATTCACCCCTCCACTTT.